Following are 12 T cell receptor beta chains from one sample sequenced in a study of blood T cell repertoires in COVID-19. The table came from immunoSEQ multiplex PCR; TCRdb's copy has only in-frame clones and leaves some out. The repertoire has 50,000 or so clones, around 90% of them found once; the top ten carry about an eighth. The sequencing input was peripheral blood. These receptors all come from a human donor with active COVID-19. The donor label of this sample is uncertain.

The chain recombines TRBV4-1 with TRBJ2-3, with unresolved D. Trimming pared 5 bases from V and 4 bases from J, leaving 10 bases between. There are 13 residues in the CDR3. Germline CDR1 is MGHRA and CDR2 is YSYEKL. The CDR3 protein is CASSLLAADTQYF. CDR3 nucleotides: TGCGCCAGCAGCTTACTGGCGGCAGATACGCAGTATTTT.

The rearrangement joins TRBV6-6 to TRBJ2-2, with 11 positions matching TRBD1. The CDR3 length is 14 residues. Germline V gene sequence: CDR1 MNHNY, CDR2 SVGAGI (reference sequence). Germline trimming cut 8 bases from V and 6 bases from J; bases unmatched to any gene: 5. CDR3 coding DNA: TGTGCCAGCTGGACAGGGGGCGCCGCCGGGGAGCTGTTTTTT. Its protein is CASWTGGAAGELFF.

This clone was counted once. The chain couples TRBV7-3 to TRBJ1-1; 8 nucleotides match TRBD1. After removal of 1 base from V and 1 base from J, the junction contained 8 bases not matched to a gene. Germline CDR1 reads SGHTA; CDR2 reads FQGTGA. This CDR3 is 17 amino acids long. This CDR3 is CASSLMGVDRANTEAFF. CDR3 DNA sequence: TGTGCCAGCAGCTTAATGGGGGTGGACAGGGCGAACACTGAAGCTTTCTTT.

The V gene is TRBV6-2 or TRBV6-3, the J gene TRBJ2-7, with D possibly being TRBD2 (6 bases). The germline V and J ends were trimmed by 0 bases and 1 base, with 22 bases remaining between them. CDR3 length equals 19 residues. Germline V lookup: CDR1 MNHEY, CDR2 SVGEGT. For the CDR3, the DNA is TGTGCCAGCAGTTACTCCTCCTCGTGGCGGGGCCGGGGGTCCTACGAGCAGTACGTC. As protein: CASSYSSSWRGRGSYEQYV.

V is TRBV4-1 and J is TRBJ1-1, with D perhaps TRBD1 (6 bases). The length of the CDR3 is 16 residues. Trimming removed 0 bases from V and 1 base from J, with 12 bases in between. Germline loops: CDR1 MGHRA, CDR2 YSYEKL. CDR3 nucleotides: TGCGCCAGCAGCCAAGAGGGAGGGGGGCGGAACACTGAAGCTTTCTTT. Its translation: CASSQEGGGRNTEAFF.

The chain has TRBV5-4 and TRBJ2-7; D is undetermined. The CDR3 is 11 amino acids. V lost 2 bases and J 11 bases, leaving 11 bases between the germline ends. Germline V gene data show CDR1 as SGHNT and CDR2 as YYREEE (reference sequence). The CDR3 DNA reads TGTGCCAGCAGCTTTCGCGGTGAAAAGTACGTC. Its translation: CASSFRGEKYV.

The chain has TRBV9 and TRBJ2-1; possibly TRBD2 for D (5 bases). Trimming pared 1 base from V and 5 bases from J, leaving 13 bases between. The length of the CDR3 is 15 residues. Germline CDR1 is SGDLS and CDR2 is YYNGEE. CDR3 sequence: CASSVPSGGDNEQFF. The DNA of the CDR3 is TGTGCCAGCAGCGTACCCAGCGGAGGTGACAATGAGCAGTTCTTC.

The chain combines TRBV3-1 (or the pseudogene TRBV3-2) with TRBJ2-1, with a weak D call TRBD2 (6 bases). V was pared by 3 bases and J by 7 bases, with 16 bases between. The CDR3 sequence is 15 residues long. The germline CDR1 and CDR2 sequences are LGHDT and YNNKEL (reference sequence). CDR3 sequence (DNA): TGTGCCAGCAGCCAGACCGGGACTCTCGGTAATGAGCAGTTCTTC. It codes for CASSQTGTLGNEQFF.

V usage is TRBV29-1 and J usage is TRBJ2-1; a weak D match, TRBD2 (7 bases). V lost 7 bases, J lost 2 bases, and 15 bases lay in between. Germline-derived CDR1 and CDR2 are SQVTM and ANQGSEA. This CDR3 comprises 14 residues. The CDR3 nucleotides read TGCAGCGCCGGTGGAGGGGGGGCCTACAATGAGCAGTTCTTC. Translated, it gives CSAGGGGAYNEQFF.

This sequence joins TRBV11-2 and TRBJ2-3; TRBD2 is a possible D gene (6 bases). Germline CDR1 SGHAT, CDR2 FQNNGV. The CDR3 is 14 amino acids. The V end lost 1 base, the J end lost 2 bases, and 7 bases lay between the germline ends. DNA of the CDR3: TGTGCCAGCAGCTTAGCGGGGGACACAGATACGCAGTATTTT. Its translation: CASSLAGDTDTQYF.

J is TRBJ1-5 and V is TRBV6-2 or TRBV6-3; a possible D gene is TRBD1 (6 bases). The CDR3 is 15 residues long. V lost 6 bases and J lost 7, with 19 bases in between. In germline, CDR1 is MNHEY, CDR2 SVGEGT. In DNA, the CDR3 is TGTGCCAGCAGCATACTCCCCAGGGGTAACCAGCCCCAGCATTTT. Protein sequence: CASSILPRGNQPQHF.

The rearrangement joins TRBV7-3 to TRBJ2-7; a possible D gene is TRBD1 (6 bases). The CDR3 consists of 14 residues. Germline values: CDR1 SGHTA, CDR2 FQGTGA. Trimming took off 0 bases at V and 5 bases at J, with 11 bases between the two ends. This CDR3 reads CASSLTPRGDEQYF. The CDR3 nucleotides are TGTGCCAGCAGCTTAACGCCCAGGGGCGACGAGCAGTACTTC.